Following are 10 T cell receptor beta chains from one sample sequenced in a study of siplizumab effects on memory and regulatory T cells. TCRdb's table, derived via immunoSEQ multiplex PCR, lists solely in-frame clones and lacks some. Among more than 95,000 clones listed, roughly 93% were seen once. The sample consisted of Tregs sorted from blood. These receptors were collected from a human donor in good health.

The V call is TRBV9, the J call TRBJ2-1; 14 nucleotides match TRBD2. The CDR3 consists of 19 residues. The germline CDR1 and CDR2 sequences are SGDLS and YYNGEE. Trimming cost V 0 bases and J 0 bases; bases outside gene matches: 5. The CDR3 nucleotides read TGTGCCAGCAGCGTAGGGACTAGCGGGGGGTTAAGCTCCTACAATGAGCAGTTCTTC. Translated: CASSVGTSGGLSSYNEQFF.

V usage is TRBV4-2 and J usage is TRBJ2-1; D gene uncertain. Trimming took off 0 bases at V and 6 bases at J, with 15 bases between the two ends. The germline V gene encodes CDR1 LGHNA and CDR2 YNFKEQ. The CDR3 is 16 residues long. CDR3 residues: CASSQDSPQWGNEQFF. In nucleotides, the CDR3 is TGTGCCAGCAGCCAAGATTCGCCTCAATGGGGCAATGAGCAGTTCTTC.

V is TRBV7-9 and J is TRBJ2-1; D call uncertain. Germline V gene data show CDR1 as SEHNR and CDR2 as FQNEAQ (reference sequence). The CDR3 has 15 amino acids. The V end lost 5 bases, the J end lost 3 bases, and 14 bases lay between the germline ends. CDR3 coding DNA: TGTGCCAGCAGCCCTTGGTCAAACCGCTACAATGAGCAGTTCTTC. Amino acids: CASSPWSNRYNEQFF.

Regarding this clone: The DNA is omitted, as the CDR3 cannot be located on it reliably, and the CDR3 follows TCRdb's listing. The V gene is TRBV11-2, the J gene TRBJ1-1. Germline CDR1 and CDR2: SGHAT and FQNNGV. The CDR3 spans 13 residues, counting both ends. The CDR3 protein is CASSLDAVPEAFF.

This chain's CDR3 is CASSVIGGGTDTQYF. The CDR3, as DNA: TGTGCCAGCAGCGTGATCGGGGGCGGTACAGATACGCAGTATTTT. J is TRBJ2-3 and V is TRBV9; the D call may be TRBD1 or TRBD2 (6 bases each). Germline V CDR1 and CDR2: SGDLS, YYNGEE. The CDR3 has 15 residues. Trimming stripped 2 bases from V and 3 bases from J, with 13 bases between.

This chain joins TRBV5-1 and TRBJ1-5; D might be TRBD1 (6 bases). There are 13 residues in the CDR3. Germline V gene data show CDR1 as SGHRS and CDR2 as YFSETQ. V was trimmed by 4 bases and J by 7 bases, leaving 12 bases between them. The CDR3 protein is CASSQDSYQPQHF. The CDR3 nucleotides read TGCGCCAGCAGCCAGGACAGTTACCAGCCCCAGCATTTT. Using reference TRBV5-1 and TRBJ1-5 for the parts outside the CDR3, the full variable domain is KAGVTQTPRYLIKTRGQQVTLSCSPISGHRSVSWYQQTPGQGLQFLFEYFSETQRNKGNFPGRFSGRQFSNSRSEMNVSTLELGDSALYLCASSQDSYQPQHFGDGTRLSIL.

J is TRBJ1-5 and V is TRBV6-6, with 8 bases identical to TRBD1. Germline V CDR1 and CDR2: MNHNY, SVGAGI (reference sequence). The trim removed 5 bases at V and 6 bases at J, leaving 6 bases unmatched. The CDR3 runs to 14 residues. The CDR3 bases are TGTGCCAGCAGTACAGGGGGAAAGAGTCAGCCCCAGCATTTT. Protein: CASSTGGKSQPQHF.

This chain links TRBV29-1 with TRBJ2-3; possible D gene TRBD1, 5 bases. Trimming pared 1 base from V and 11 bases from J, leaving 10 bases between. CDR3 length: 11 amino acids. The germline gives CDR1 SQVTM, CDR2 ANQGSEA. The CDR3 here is CSVEGRTKQYF. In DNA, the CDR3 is TGCAGCGTTGAAGGCCGGACAAAGCAGTATTTT.

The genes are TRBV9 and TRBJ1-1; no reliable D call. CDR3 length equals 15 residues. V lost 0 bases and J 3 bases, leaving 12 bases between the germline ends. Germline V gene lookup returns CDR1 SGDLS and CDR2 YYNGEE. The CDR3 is CASSVEPTRDTEAFF. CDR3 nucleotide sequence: TGTGCCAGCAGCGTAGAACCAACTCGGGACACTGAAGCTTTCTTT.

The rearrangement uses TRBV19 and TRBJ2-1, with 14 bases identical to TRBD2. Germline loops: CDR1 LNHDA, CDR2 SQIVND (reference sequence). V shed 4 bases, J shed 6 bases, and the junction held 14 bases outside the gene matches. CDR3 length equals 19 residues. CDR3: CASSRGLAGEYGRVNEQFF. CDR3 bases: TGTGCCAGTAGTAGGGGACTAGCGGGGGAGTACGGGAGAGTCAATGAGCAGTTCTTC.